This T cell receptor beta chain was identified in a study of cytomegalovirus exposure and HLA in healthy donors. From the roughly 110-subject validation cohort, which was separate from the roughly 690-subject first cohort, the donors were drawn. The protocol was immunoSEQ multiplex PCR, while the TCRdb copy is restricted to in-frame clones and leaves out a portion. The sample shows around 150,000 clones, less than 90% of them seen only once. The CDR3 is 13 residues long. Germline values: CDR1 LGHNA, CDR2 YSLEER. V lost 0 bases to trimming and J lost 6 bases, with 9 bases between them. The sequencing input was PBMCs. The chain couples TRBV4-3 to TRBJ2-7; maybe TRBD1 (6 bases). The receptor's source is a man under 40 in good health and CMV-seropositive. CDR3 region: CASSQETDSEQYF. The CDR3 nucleotides are TGCGCCAGCAGCCAAGAGACGGACAGCGAGCAGTACTTC.